This TCR beta chain came from a study of blood T cell repertoires in COVID-19. About the study: Acute and convalescent COVID-19 specimens originated in the United States, Italy and Spain.

The CDR3 consists of 15 residues. Germline trimming cut 2 bases from V and 0 bases from J; bases unmatched to any gene: 3. The germline gives CDR1 SGHNT, CDR2 YYREEE (reference sequence). Using immunoSEQ multiplex PCR, the repertoire was profiled, and TCRdb retains in-frame clones only, with some absent. The table lists a few hundred thousand clones, 80% to 90% of them singletons. The sequenced material came from peripheral blood. The genes are TRBV5-4 and TRBJ2-7, with 9 bases that match TRBD1. This TCR was sampled from a middle-aged woman who had recovered from COVID-19. The CDR3 is CASSFGTGISYEQYF. In nucleotides, the CDR3 is TGTGCCAGCAGCTTCGGGACAGGGATCTCCTACGAGCAGTACTTC.